Given below is one TCR beta chain in context. What it recognizes is unknown. This specimen comes from a study of T cells in localized non-small cell lung cancer. Study observations and caveats: Longer overall survival accompanied higher blood T cell density. A median of about 60 of the top 100 tumor clones appeared in adjacent lung, which was paired and uninvolved. Clonality peaked in uninvolved adjacent lung rather than tumor.

TCRdb keeps only in-frame clones here, not all; method: immunoSEQ multiplex PCR. The sample yields 75,000 to 80,000 clones, more than 70% seen once. Germline loops: CDR1 SGDLS, CDR2 YYNGEE. The CDR3 spans 15 residues. The germline V and J ends were trimmed by 2 bases and 0 bases, with 9 bases remaining between them. The rearrangement joins TRBV9 to TRBJ2-1; D tentatively fits TRBD1 or TRBD2 (5 bases each). The receptor comes from an older female donor with stage I lung adenocarcinoma. The material sequenced was peripheral blood, taken before any cancer treatment. Written as DNA, the CDR3 is TGTGCCAGCAGCGTTCGGGACGGCTCCTACAATGAGCAGTTCTTC. Translated, it gives CASSVRDGSYNEQFF. Drawing the rest from reference TRBV9 and TRBJ2-1, the complete variable domain is DSGVTQTPKHLITATGQRVTLRCSPRSGDLSVYWYQQSLDQGLQFLIQYYNGEERAKGNILERFSAQQFPDLHSELNLSSLELGDSALYFCASSVRDGSYNEQFFGPGTRLTVL.